This T cell receptor beta chain was sequenced in a study of T cells in localized non-small cell lung cancer. Profiled with immunoSEQ multiplex PCR; TCRdb holds only in-frame clones, not every one. The sample records tens of thousands of clones, 80% to 90% being singletons. Points from the study as a whole: Of the top 100 tumor clones, median around 60 were in adjacent lung, 25 to 30 among its top 100. Longer overall survival was linked to higher blood T cell density. Heterogeneity stays possible, as sequencing covered only one tumor region.

Points on this clone: Its target is not known.

The CDR3 contains 13 residues. V dropped 8 bases and J dropped 0 bases, with 9 bases sitting between them. Looked up from germline, CDR1 is KGHSH and CDR2 is LQKENI. V is TRBV18 and J is TRBJ2-3; D tentatively reads TRBD1 or TRBD2 (5 bases each). Specimen: peripheral blood, collected before any cancer treatment. This TCR derives from a woman aged 35 to 75 with stage I lung adenocarcinoma. The CDR3: CASARDSTDTQYF. Here the CDR3 DNA reads TGTGCCAGCGCAAGGGACAGCACAGATACGCAGTATTTT.